This T cell receptor beta chain is from a study of blood T cell dynamics during melanoma immunotherapy. Study-wide context: First-line therapy was either pembrolizumab or nivolumab with ipilimumab for metastatic melanoma. Study-level findings and limits: PBMC repertoires of eventual disease-control patients split at W3 into clonality or diversity gains.

The CDR3 extends over 14 amino acids. J was trimmed by 4 bases and V by 6 bases; bases with no gene match: 5. The germline CDR1 and CDR2 sequences are ENHRY and SYGVKD. Worth noting for this clone: Its specificity is not known.

Time point defined: pre-treatment baseline. One draw preceded checkpoint blockade; another followed its first cycle at week 3. Every bulk PBMC sample received the same 350 ng of DNA. The table came from immunoSEQ multiplex PCR; TCRdb's copy has only in-frame clones and leaves some out. Found here are around 14,000 clones, approximately 81% of them singletons; the top ten hold approximately 4.2%. This rearrangement joins TRBV10-3 to TRBJ1-5, with 8 bases that match TRBD1. This clonotype was obtained from a human donor with melanoma. Here the sequenced sample was blood, taken from a patient treated with checkpoint blockade. In nucleotides, the CDR3 is TGTGCCATCAGCCCAGGGGACAGGAATCAGCCCCAGCATTTT. Translating gives CAISPGDRNQPQHF.